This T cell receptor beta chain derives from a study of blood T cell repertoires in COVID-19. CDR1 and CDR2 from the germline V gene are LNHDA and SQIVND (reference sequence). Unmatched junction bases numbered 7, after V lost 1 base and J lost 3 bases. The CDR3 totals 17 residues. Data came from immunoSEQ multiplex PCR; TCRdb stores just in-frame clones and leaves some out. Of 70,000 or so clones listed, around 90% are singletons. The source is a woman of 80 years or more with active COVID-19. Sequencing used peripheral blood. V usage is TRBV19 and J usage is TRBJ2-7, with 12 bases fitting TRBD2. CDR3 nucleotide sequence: TGTGCCAGTAGTATAGGGGCTAGCGGGAGGGCCCACTACGAGCAGTACTTC. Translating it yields CASSIGASGRAHYEQYF.